This TCR beta chain was found in a study of regulatory T cells in long-lasting Graves disease (dated by TCRdb to 2020 to 2023). Regarding the study in general: Newly diagnosed Graves' disease patients had taken antithyroid drugs for less than 3 months. Persistent Graves' disease patients were compared with newly diagnosed Graves' disease patients by peripheral blood TCR sequencing and RNA sequencing. The study was conducted in China and was registered as a clinical trial. A total of 33 samples underwent TCR sequencing, from some 13 patients with persistent Graves' disease and 20 patients with newly diagnosed Graves' disease.

This clonotype was observed at least ten times. Its antigen has not been determined. Base qualities are not provided; no much larger clone lies one nucleotide away. The library was prepared using multiplex PCR. Sequencing used an Illumina HiSeq 4000. TCR beta libraries were built with iRepertoire HTBI primers and Arm-PCR amplification of CDR3 regions. Gel purification was performed on PCR products prior to sequencing. As for the original processing: Gene usage analysis of CDR3 amino acid clonotypes relied on the roughly 64 TRBV and 12 to 15 TRBJ segments identified across samples. COPE and FqMerger were used to merge the filtered high-quality paired reads into contigs. BLAST was used to align contigs to IMGT TRBV, TRBD and TRBJ reference genes, with CDR3 defined following IMGT. Clonotypes above 0.1% frequency were classified as highly expanded clones. Shannon entropy was used to measure repertoire diversity, and the Gini coefficient was used to measure V-J evenness. A clonotype was considered public if more than one individual shared it. The public reads were reprocessed in TCRdb via fastp at Q25 and MiXCR, keeping in-frame beta chains. One record per CDR3 amino acid sequence lists the most common genes and DNA. The V and J calls shown here were made by TCRdb, not taken from the authors' results. This sample is represented by 350,000 to 450,000 distinct CDR3 sequences; 16% of them were singletons. The ten largest account for just under 30% of the sample.

Clipping removes 4 bases from V and 7 bases from J, with 16 as the unmatched junction base count. Sequences LNHDA (CDR1) and SQIVND (CDR2) are obtained from the germline V gene (reference sequence). Its CDR3 holds 17 amino acids, cysteine through phenylalanine. Solely the CDR3 DNA is kept, with 51 bases framed from the first base. Per the publication, the time point label means: newly diagnosed GD, antithyroid drugs for less than 3 months. For both TCR sequencing and RNA sequencing, RNA was extracted from PBMCs in TRIzol. Graves' disease was diagnosed according to American Thyroid Association guidelines. Patients were recruited from an endocrinology department in Xi'an, China. Each patient gave about 9.1 milliliters of peripheral blood, collected in an EDTA anticoagulant tube. Ficoll Paque Plus density gradient separation was used to isolate PBMCs, and no additional T cell sorting was done. RNA quality was checked with an Agilent 2100 Bioanalyzer and agarose gel, and concentration with a NanoDrop 2000.

The full study reports these points: Persistent disease showed preferential use of TRBV28, TRBJ1-2 and TRBJ2-5, whereas newly diagnosed disease favored TRBV20-1 and TRBJ2-1. Compared with newly diagnosed patients, persistent Graves' disease patients had lower TCR Shannon entropy and fewer highly expanded clones, which suggests clonal expansion. The authors noted that the small sample size was a limitation that may lower accuracy. Peripheral blood alone was examined, since thyroid tissue, which constituted the primary lesion, could not be accessed. Only the TCR beta chain was sequenced and analyzed. More public clonotypes were shared among persistent patients (more than 2,500) than among newly diagnosed patients (roughly 1,000).

These data also featured in a second study, about T cells in Graves' hyperthyroidism and ophthalmopathy. The second paper further reports: Graves' hyperthyroidism was defined as stable when no progression to ophthalmopathy occurred over 18 months of follow-up. Hyperthyroidism patients were newly diagnosed, had a disease duration of under 2 months, and were aged 18 to 65 years. Any patient with an uncontrolled infection, another autoimmune disease, pregnancy or lactation was excluded. Clinical symptoms, serum thyroxine and TRAb, thyroid ultrasound, and orbital computed tomography formed the basis for the diagnoses. The first round of RT-PCR for the TCR CDR3 was performed with the HTBI primer set and the Qiagen OneStep RT-PCR kit. Most expanded thyroid clonotypes (frequency above 0.001) were also found in blood, which suggests that blood repertoires may mirror thyroid immune responses. A 13 V-J signature model separated ophthalmopathy from stable hyperthyroidism, with over 85% sensitivity and 81% to 82% specificity in cross-validation and 80%/75% in testing. In validation, the model predicted progression to ophthalmopathy with approximately 71% sensitivity and 72.22% specificity, a median of 6.5 months before onset. To identify TCR V-J signatures that set the groups apart, the researchers used a discovery cohort of 100 patients, made up of 40 to 45 with Graves' ophthalmopathy and 55 to 65 with stable Graves' hyperthyroidism. An independent validation cohort of under 20 hyperthyroidism patients and approximately 16 patients who later progressed to ophthalmopathy tested prospective prediction of ophthalmopathy. The 85 to 100 discovery patients were divided at random into training and test sets in a 7:3 ratio. In six Graves' hyperthyroidism patients, the study also compared T-cell repertoires from thyroid tissue with T-cell repertoires from blood. After blood sampling, hyperthyroidism patients were treated with methimazole at a starting dose of 30 mg daily, and ophthalmopathy patients were treated with high-dose intravenous methylprednisolone. Libraries were constructed in a second round of multiplex PCR, after which size selection and purification were performed. Paired-end sequencing of the libraries was performed with 100 bp reads on an Illumina HiSeq2000. SOAPnuke was used to process the raw data, removing reads that contained adapters or uncalled bases, had a mean Phred below 15, or lacked an exact match to the constant primer or identifier. High-quality paired reads were merged using COPE v1.2.5, and each unique nucleotide sequence was defined as a clonotype. MiTCR v1.1 was used to align clonotypes to the IMGT TRBV, TRBD and TRBJ reference segments. Only V-J combinations with frequency above 0.0001, covering 99% to 99.2% of repertoires, were analysed. The TCS score was defined as the ratio of F50 (clonal expansion) to E x V (chaos), calculated using BLOSUM62-based TCRdist between CDR3 peptides within each V-J. Welch's t-statistics and random forest reduced 450 to 600 V-J features to roughly 13, which were used in a naive Bayes classifier (R e1071). No statistical method was used to fix the sample size in advance, and group allocation was not hidden from the investigators. The paper reports TCR Vbeta CDR3 sequencing of 140 or so peripheral blood samples: approximately 43 ophthalmopathy, under 85 hyperthyroidism and 17 progressor patients.

Sequencing was performed on peripheral blood mononuclear cells (PBMCs), taken at new diagnosis, from a patient treated with antithyroid drugs. This TCR was sampled from a man aged 35 to 55 with Graves disease. Donor details come from another sample of the same person, matched by shared clones. The chain is made from TRBV19 and TRBJ1-5, with TRBD1 identical over 7 junction bases. The sequence in DNA is TGTGCCAGTAGTACAGGGGGATATGGGGGCGCGGTACAGCCCCAGCATTTT. Translated, it gives CASSTGGYGGAVQPQHF.